This paragraph covers one T cell receptor beta chain sequence. This record belongs to a study of blood T cell repertoires in COVID-19. Study at large: The analysed material was cDNA or gDNA that came from T cells, B-cell-depleted T cells, or PBMCs.

Membership in each cohort depended on participant-reported clinical history. Recovered participants had two consecutive negative NP/OP PCR tests, healthcare professional clearance, or symptom resolution. Authors' data handling: The authors estimated nucleated cell counts from reference gene primer amplification. Profiling relied on immunoSEQ multiplex PCR, and the TCRdb table lists in-frame clones only, not all of them. V, J and clone size are those of that table, while D and trimming were read from the DNA. The sample lists some 150,000 clones; around 82% were seen once. The germline gives CDR1 SGHTS, CDR2 YDEGEE. The CDR3 has 16 residues. V lost 1 base to trimming and J lost 2 bases; unmatched junction nucleotides: 6.

The receptor comes from a woman aged 45 to 65 who had recovered from COVID-19. Sequencing was done on a sample of PBMCs or T cells enriched from blood (not recorded which). V is TRBV5-8 and J is TRBJ2-1; 7 nucleotides align to TRBD2. The DNA of the CDR3 is TGTGCCAGCAGCTTGTCCGCGGGGGTTACCTACAATGAGCAGTTCTTC. Translation: CASSLSAGVTYNEQFF. The variable domain in full, completed from reference TRBV5-8 and TRBJ2-1, reads EAGVTQSPTHLIKTRGQQATLRCSPISGHTSVYWYQQALGLGLQFLLWYDEGEERNRGNFPPRFSGRQFPNYSSELNVNALELEDSALYLCASSLSAGVTYNEQFFGPGTRLTVL.